What follows are 32 T cell receptor beta chains derived from one specimen sequenced in a study of OX40 agonist ivuxolimab in advanced cancers. The protocol was immunoSEQ multiplex PCR, while the TCRdb copy is restricted to in-frame clones and leaves out a portion. This repertoire shows roughly 48,000 clones, roughly 90% found once; its top ten account for 6.7%. The input for sequencing was CD4+ or CD8+ T cells sorted from blood, taken in a trial of the OX40 agonist ivuxolimab. Receptors originate from an adult with an advanced solid tumor such as melanoma, head and neck, liver or kidney cancer.

Only a few counts were recorded for this clone. The gene calls are TRBV6-5 and TRBJ1-6; 7 positions match TRBD1. CDR3 length equals 11 residues. The germline gives CDR1 MNHEY, CDR2 SVGAGI. V trimming: 6 bases; J trimming: 16 bases; junction bases outside the gene matches: 6. The CDR3 sequence is CASRRDSVLHF. CDR3 DNA sequence: TGTGCCAGCAGGAGGGACAGCGTTCTCCACTTT.

The table lists this clone with a count of one. V usage is TRBV19 and J usage is TRBJ1-2; maybe TRBD1 (6 bases). The CDR3 has 16 residues. CDR1 is LNHDA and CDR2 is SQIVND in the germline V gene (reference sequence). Trimming took 6 bases from V and 5 from J, leaving 22 bases between them. For the CDR3, the DNA is TGTGCCAGTAGAGTCTCAGGGCCGGAGGGGGGGTATGGCTACACCTTC. This codes for CASRVSGPEGGYGYTF. Full variable domain (outside the CDR3, taken from reference TRBV19 and TRBJ1-2): DGGITQSPKYLFRKEGQNVTLSCEQNLNHDAMYWYRQDPGQGLRLIYYSQIVNDFQKGDIAEGYSVSREKKESFPLTVTSAQKNPTAFYLCASRVSGPEGGYGYTFGSGTRLTVV.

The rearrangement uses TRBV5-1 and TRBJ2-2, with a weak D call TRBD1 (6 bases). The CDR3 has 14 residues. Germline-derived CDR1 and CDR2 are SGHRS and YFSETQ. V was pared by 1 base and J by 5 bases, with 9 bases between. CDR3 in amino acids: CASSLTQGTGELFF. In nucleotides, the CDR3 is TGCGCCAGCAGCTTGACACAGGGTACCGGGGAGCTGTTTTTT. Full variable domain (rest looked up from reference TRBV5-1 and TRBJ2-2): KAGVTQTPRYLIKTRGQQVTLSCSPISGHRSVSWYQQTPGQGLQFLFEYFSETQRNKGNFPGRFSGRQFSNSRSEMNVSTLELGDSALYLCASSLTQGTGELFFGEGSRLTVL.

This clone was seen a handful of times. J is TRBJ1-2 and V is TRBV5-1, with TRBD1 as a possible D gene (5 bases). The CDR3 length is 13 residues. The V end lost 5 bases, the J end lost 5 bases, and 13 bases lay between the germline ends. Germline V gene data show CDR1 as SGHRS and CDR2 as YFSETQ. CDR3 DNA sequence: TGCGCCAGCAGTTTAGGGGAGAGGTATGGCTACACCTTC. It encodes CASSLGERYGYTF.

The chain joins TRBV18 to TRBJ1-1; D not certain. Germline loops: CDR1 KGHSH, CDR2 LQKENI. CDR3 length equals 14 residues. V lost 4 bases and J 1 base, leaving 10 bases between the germline ends. The CDR3 DNA follows: TGTGCCAGCTCACGGAGTCAGGAGAACACTGAAGCTTTCTTT. Residues: CASSRSQENTEAFF.

This chain joins TRBV28 and TRBJ2-3; D is unclear. CDR1 and CDR2 (germline): MDHEN, SYDVKM. The V end was cut by 7 bases, the J end by 2 bases, with 10 bases between. CDR3 length: 13 amino acids. The CDR3 sequence is CASMVTSTDTQYF. Written as DNA, the CDR3 is TGTGCCAGCATGGTTACTTCCACAGATACGCAGTATTTT.

CDR3 sequence (DNA): TGTGCCAGCATCGATGTTGGGGGAGCTAATGAAAAACTGTTTTTT. This gives the protein CASIDVGGANEKLFF. The genes are TRBV28 and TRBJ1-4, with a tentative D call TRBD1 (5 bases). The CDR3 length is 15 residues. Germline loops: CDR1 MDHEN, CDR2 SYDVKM. V lost 7 bases and J lost 3, with 15 bases in between. Drawing the rest from reference TRBV28 and TRBJ1-4, the complete variable domain is DVKVTQSSRYLVKRTGEKVFLECVQDMDHENMFWYRQDPGLGLRLIYFSYDVKMKEKGDIPEGYSVSREKKERFSLILESASTNQTSMYLCASIDVGGANEKLFFGSGTQLSVL.

The chain recombines TRBV6-1 with TRBJ1-1; no clear D gene. This CDR3 contains 11 residues. Trimming took off 7 bases at V and 0 bases at J, with 3 bases between the two ends. The germline V gene has CDR1 MNHNS and CDR2 SASEGT. CDR3 region: CASILNTEAFF. DNA for the CDR3: TGTGCCAGCATTCTGAACACTGAAGCTTTCTTT.

Here the CDR3 reads CASSSDGLSGANVLTF. The CDR3 DNA reads as TGTGCCAGCAGCTCAGACGGTCTCTCTGGGGCCAACGTCCTGACTTTC. The chain uses TRBV7-9 and TRBJ2-6; D call uncertain. V lost 4 bases, J lost 0 bases, and 10 bases lay in between. The CDR3 extends over 16 amino acids. The germline V gene encodes CDR1 SEHNR and CDR2 FQNEAQ (reference sequence).

This clone occurred a few times. The chain is built from TRBV19 and TRBJ1-5, with 7 bases matching TRBD1. The trim removed 6 bases at V and 2 bases at J, leaving 4 bases unmatched. The CDR3 is 14 residues long. Germline V gene sequence: CDR1 LNHDA, CDR2 SQIVND (reference sequence). CDR3: CASSEGAGNQPQHF. As DNA, the CDR3 is TGTGCCAGTAGCGAGGGGGCTGGCAATCAGCCCCAGCATTTT.

The chain uses TRBV14 and TRBJ1-1; 9 bases align to TRBD1. This CDR3 is built from 14 residues. V was pared by 3 bases and J by 9 bases, with 8 bases of the junction left unmatched. Per germline, CDR1 SGHDN and CDR2 FVKESK. The CDR3 region is CASSHPDRGEKAFF. Here the CDR3 DNA reads TGTGCCAGCAGCCACCCGGACAGGGGCGAGAAAGCTTTCTTT.

The rearrangement uses TRBV19 and TRBJ2-1, with a tentative D call TRBD1 (5 bases). Per the germline V gene, CDR1 is LNHDA and CDR2 is SQIVND (reference sequence). This CDR3 contains 14 residues. Trimming pared 6 bases from V and 0 bases from J, leaving 9 bases between. For the CDR3, the DNA is TGTGCCAGTAGCAACAGGTACTCCTACAATGAGCAGTTCTTC. As protein: CASSNRYSYNEQFF.

This clone appeared a single time. The chain combines TRBV5-1 with TRBJ1-1, with 8 nucleotides matching TRBD1. The germline V gene has CDR1 SGHRS and CDR2 YFSETQ. The CDR3 length is 14 residues. The V segment lost 1 base and the J segment 8 bases; nucleotides outside the gene matches: 7. The CDR3 region has the DNA TGCGCCAGCAGCTTGCAGGGGGCGCGAGGGGAAGCTTTCTTT. Its translation: CASSLQGARGEAFF.

This CDR3 reads CASSRTGQDTDTQYF. The CDR3 DNA reads as TGTGCCAGTAGCCGGACGGGACAAGACACAGATACGCAGTATTTT. This chain links TRBV19 with TRBJ2-3; possible D gene TRBD1, 6 bases. Germline V gene lookup returns CDR1 LNHDA and CDR2 SQIVND (reference sequence). Trimming removed 6 bases at V and 2 bases at J, with 15 bases between. CDR3 size: 15 residues.

The chain has TRBV10-3 and TRBJ2-6; D gene uncertain. The CDR3 runs 16 residues. Trimming left V 3 bases short and J 0 bases short, with 9 bases between. Looked up from germline, CDR1 is ENHRY and CDR2 is SYGVKD. This chain's CDR3 is CAISDNENSGANVLTF. The CDR3 nucleotides are TGTGCCATCAGTGACAACGAAAACTCTGGGGCCAACGTCCTGACTTTC.

This chain links TRBV2 with TRBJ2-3; D is possibly TRBD1 (6 bases). This CDR3 has 14 amino acids. Germline loops: CDR1 SNHLY, CDR2 FYNNEI. Between the trimmed V and J ends, which lost 8 bases and 1 base, there was a span of 13 bases. The CDR3 coding sequence is TGTGCCAGCCCCTGGGGGCTCGGCACAGATACGCAGTATTTT. Translated: CASPWGLGTDTQYF.

This chain joins TRBV6-6 and TRBJ2-3, with 10 positions matching TRBD2. Looked up from germline, CDR1 is MNHNY and CDR2 is SVGAGI (reference sequence). This CDR3 contains 15 residues. The ends lost 10 bases at V and 3 bases at J; junction bases unmatched: 10. The CDR3 coding sequence is TGTGCCACCACTAGCGGGGATGGAAAAACAGATACGCAGTATTTT. This translates into CATTSGDGKTDTQYF.

This clone was observed once. V is TRBV18 and J is TRBJ2-7; 7 bases map to TRBD2. This CDR3 is built from 15 residues. The germline CDR1 and CDR2 sequences are KGHSH and LQKENI. Trimming cost V 3 bases and J 6 bases; bases outside gene matches: 11. For the CDR3, the DNA is TGTGCCAGCTCACCGCGAGTGGCGGGGGTGGGCGAGCAGTACTTC. Translating gives CASSPRVAGVGEQYF.

V is TRBV15 and J is TRBJ1-3; no reliable D call. The CDR3 runs 14 residues. The germline V and J ends were trimmed by 4 bases and 0 bases, with 7 bases remaining between them. CDR1 is LNHNV and CDR2 is YYDKDF in the germline V gene (reference sequence). CDR3 protein: CATSIEDSGNTIYF. CDR3 nucleotides: TGTGCCACCAGCATTGAGGACTCTGGAAACACCATATATTTT.

The V and J genes are TRBV28 and TRBJ2-2, with D unclear. V was cut by 9 bases and J by 4 bases, with 12 bases left in between. The CDR3 sequence is 13 residues long. The germline CDR1 and CDR2 sequences are MDHEN and SYDVKM. The CDR3 nucleotides read TGTGCCAGTCTAACACACAGCACCGGGGAGCTGTTTTTT. Its translation is CASLTHSTGELFF.

This clone has only one observation. The rearrangement uses TRBV2 and TRBJ1-4; perhaps TRBD1 as D (6 bases). CDR3 length: 13 residues. Trimming pared 6 bases from V and 6 bases from J, leaving 11 bases between. Germline V gene sequence: CDR1 SNHLY, CDR2 FYNNEI. DNA of the CDR3: TGTGCCAGCAGCCGGACAGCGGATGAAAAACTGTTTTTT. Translation: CASSRTADEKLFF.

V and J are TRBV30 and TRBJ2-2; perhaps TRBD1 as D (6 bases). Germline CDR1 reads GTSNPN; CDR2 reads SVGIG (reference sequence). Trimming cost V 4 bases and J 1 base, with 10 bases left between them. The CDR3 consists of 14 residues. The CDR3 is CAWTGVMNTGELFF. CDR3 nucleotide sequence: TGTGCCTGGACAGGGGTCATGAACACCGGGGAGCTGTTTTTT.

The chain couples TRBV7-9 to TRBJ1-2; D is unclear. Germline V gene lookup returns CDR1 SEHNR and CDR2 FQNEAQ (reference sequence). The V and J ends lost 1 base and 4 bases respectively, with 13 bases between them. This CDR3 contains 15 residues. The CDR3: CASSLDRNPIYGYTF. CDR3 coding DNA: TGTGCCAGCAGCTTAGACCGAAATCCAATCTATGGCTACACCTTC.

The rearrangement uses TRBV11-3 and TRBJ2-2; D is possibly TRBD1 (5 bases). V was clipped by 1 base and J by 7 bases, with 7 bases between them. CDR1 is SGHNT and CDR2 is YENEEA in the germline V gene. The length of the CDR3 is 13 residues. The CDR3, as DNA: TGTGCCAGCAGCTTAGCTAGGGGCGGGGAGCTGTTTTTT. The encoded protein is CASSLARGGELFF.

This clone was observed a handful of times. The chain combines TRBV9 with TRBJ2-1, with D possibly being TRBD2 (6 bases). Germline V lookup: CDR1 SGDLS, CDR2 YYNGEE. There are 16 residues in the CDR3. V was pared by 0 bases and J by 7 bases, with 17 bases between. The CDR3 nucleotides read TGTGCCAGCAGCGTAGTAGCTAGGGTGGAGGGAAATGAGCAGTTCTTC. Translated, it gives CASSVVARVEGNEQFF.

The chain uses TRBV6-4 and TRBJ2-5; perhaps TRBD2 as D (6 bases). CDR1 is MRHNA and CDR2 is SNTAGT in the germline V gene. V was shortened by 11 bases and J by 5 bases, with 15 bases between the two germline ends. The CDR3 spans 12 residues. CDR3 residues: CAGRGFRETQYF. In nucleotides, the CDR3 is TGTGCCGGACGGGGGTTTCGGGAGACCCAGTACTTC.

This clone was picked up a small number of times. The CDR3 reads CASSVEGSGGADTQYF. In nucleotides, the CDR3 is TGTGCCAGCAGCGTAGAGGGTAGCGGGGGGGCAGATACGCAGTATTTT. The chain carries TRBV9 and TRBJ2-3; 11 bases are shared with TRBD2. Germline CDR1 and CDR2: SGDLS and YYNGEE. The CDR3 runs to 16 residues. The J segment lost 4 bases and the V segment lost 0 bases, leaving 4 bases of the junction unmatched.

The J gene is TRBJ1-2, the V gene TRBV18; 9 nucleotides line up with TRBD1. The J segment lost 7 bases and the V segment lost 2 bases, leaving 8 bases of the junction unmatched. The germline V gene encodes CDR1 KGHSH and CDR2 LQKENI. CDR3 length: 15 residues. The CDR3 nucleotides read TGTGCCAGCTCACCAGGGACAGGGAATGATGGTGGCTACACCTTC. Protein sequence: CASSPGTGNDGGYTF.

V is TRBV14 and J is TRBJ1-3; D perhaps matches TRBD1 (6 bases). V was trimmed by 2 bases and J by 0 bases, leaving 8 bases between them. Per germline, CDR1 SGHDN and CDR2 FVKESK. The CDR3 consists of 15 residues. The CDR3 bases are TGTGCCAGCAGCCAATTAGGGGGCTCTGGAAACACCATATATTTT. It encodes CASSQLGGSGNTIYF.

The genes are TRBV1 and TRBJ2-5. TRBV1 is noted as a pseudogene. The CDR3 consists of 18 residues. The CDR3 region has the DNA TGCACCAGCAGCCAAGAAAGGGGGGACATTTTTTCATCAGAGACCCAGTACTTC. This sequence encodes CTSSQERGDIFSSETQYF.

This rearrangement joins TRBV6-6 to TRBJ2-7, with D possibly being TRBD1 (6 bases). This CDR3 is 15 amino acids long. Per germline, CDR1 MNHNY and CDR2 SVGAGI (reference sequence). Trimming removed 6 bases from V and 1 base from J, with 16 bases in between. The CDR3 DNA sequence: TGTGCCAGCAGACACCGACAGGACGGGTCCTACGAGCAGTACTTC. Protein sequence: CASRHRQDGSYEQYF.

This clone showed up just once. The chain employs TRBV5-1 and TRBJ1-1; no definite D call. V was cut by 2 bases and J by 5 bases, with 13 bases left in between. CDR1 is SGHRS, CDR2 YFSETQ, per germline. The CDR3 contains 14 residues. Here the CDR3 reads CASSFLGRDTEAFF. Written as DNA, the CDR3 is TGCGCCAGCAGCTTTCTAGGGCGCGATACTGAAGCTTTCTTT.